This paragraph covers one T cell receptor (beta chain) sequence. The antigen it recognizes is unknown. Per-base qualities were not stored, and no clone one base away is much larger. The cohort consisted of 650 to 850 healthy bone marrow donors. Cohort members were all nominally healthy when sampled, although unrecorded immune exposures were likely present. The donor was CMV seropositive and belonged to the group of 250 to 300 seropositive cohort members. Every donor gave a peripheral blood sample, and the peripheral blood mononuclear cells from that sample were used for TCR beta sequencing. The Qiagen DNeasy Blood Extraction Kit was used to extract genomic DNA from the blood cell samples. This entry is derived from a study of cytomegalovirus exposure and HLA in healthy donors (dated by TCRdb to about 2017). Background on the whole study: An earlier analysis of several hundred of the donors reported 250 to 300 Gb of sequence data and 117 million unique TCR beta sequences from 150 million to 200 million T cells. Around 300 gigabases of sequencing data and approximately 80 million unique TCR sequences were included in an early release covering about 600 HLA-typed donors. Of the 300 to 450 genotyped donors, more than 75% were placed in the genetic ancestry cluster associated with self-reported Caucasian donors. The study aimed to test whether signatures of past pathogen exposure could be identified by cataloging public T cell receptors. The study profiled the T cell repertoires of more than 500 subjects by immunosequencing and related them to cytomegalovirus serostatus. A separate validation cohort of 100 to 150 different subjects was used in addition to the 666-subject first cohort. To predict cytomegalovirus infection status, the study brought together high-throughput TCR immunosequencing, statistical association of individual TCRs with disease status, and machine learning. To study patterns of TCR occurrence, a later analysis re-analyzed previously published TCR beta repertoires from under 750 donors and added high-resolution HLA genotyping. Rather than drawing on any new phenotypic data, the later analysis identified candidate immune exposures from TCR beta sequences and the way those sequences occurred across donors. An earlier analysis of around 540 of the donors applied high-throughput TCR beta sequencing to assess whether each TCR beta V gene segment acted as functional or pseudogenic. Alongside the repertoire data, information on donor age, sex, ethnicity and CMV serostatus was compiled. A later genetic analysis took genome-wide SNP genotypes for about 65% of the 666 donors and used that subset as a discovery cohort. Every repertoire in the discovery cohort had been generated on one and the same sequencing platform. HLA typing included class I and class II loci at four-digit resolution. The number of typed donors differed by locus: about 620-630 for A, B, C, DRB1 and DQB1; some 540 for DQA1; around 610 for DPA1; and about 450 for DPB1. Five DR-DQ haplotypes were handled as single units for association and clustering because linkage in the cohort was strong. Among almost 400 genotyped donors of the cohort, an average of approximately 230,000 unique TCR beta nucleotide sequences were sequenced per donor, roughly a sixth of them non-productive. Points the paper makes about the study in general: At a false discovery rate of 0.05, a later analysis linked 15,000 to 20,000 TCR beta sequences to specific HLA alleles. In a later analysis, the rate of TCR association differed among HLA loci, with DRB1 alleles having the most associated TCRs and HLA-C alleles having the fewest. Most TCR sequences were observed very rarely across donors, whereas some public TCRs were present in many individuals. When HLA alleles, especially DR and DQ, strongly co-occurred, attributing TCR associations to individual alleles was difficult. The presence/absence analyses assumed that sequencing depth was roughly uniform across donors, and that assumption may not be true. The study listed 164 TCR beta chains as associated with cytomegalovirus. The classifier was reported to diagnose cytomegalovirus status with high specificity and sensitivity in both the original cohort and the validation cohort. An association between a missense DCLRE1C variant and V-gene and J-gene trimming of TCR beta chains was found in a later genetic analysis and replicated in an independent cohort. The 87-base-pair reads could not distinguish some IMGT-functional V segments, including TRBV6-2 and TRBV6-3, so those segments were excluded. Compared with the roughly 700-donor mean, donors in an Asian-associated ancestry cluster had fewer N-insertions in productive TCRs, according to a later genetic analysis. Only TCR beta chains were sequenced in this cohort, and the absence of alpha or paired-chain data limited detectable features. The earlier analysis of about 600 of the donors excluded around 17 rarely observed V segments, including chromosome 9 orphons, because counts were too low. A further reported finding was that TCR beta sequences accurately predicted the HLA-A and HLA-B alleles for most subjects in the first cohort. Correlated functional status among segregating V segments might reflect linkage disequilibrium, but an unknown experimental factor could not be ruled out. In an earlier analysis of some 540 of the donors, most TCR beta V segments appeared in productive rearrangements about 90% or about 30% of the time, broadly matching IMGT annotations. A later analysis found that most CMV-associated TCR beta chains appeared HLA-restricted, with HLA associations seemingly driven largely by CMV exposure. A later analysis found that HLA-associated TCR beta chains were more clonally expanded and had lower generation probabilities than equally common non-associated chains. A group of highly shared sequence variants was considered likely to be a technical artifact of the sequencing pipeline. The authors suggested that the approach could potentially be extended to other disease states and immunological phenotypes. In vitro tests confirmed that a few of the cytomegalovirus-associated TCR beta chains recognize cytomegalovirus antigens. A later analysis reported that several top co-occurrence clusters appeared linked to parvovirus B19, influenza, CMV and Epstein-Barr virus. Because some donors lacked HLA typing at each locus, the association tests relied only on the typed subset. For the cohort, immune exposure information was limited to CMV serostatus.

Preparation of the library involved the immunoSEQ multiplex PCR assay. The multiplex PCR relied on a mix of 60 forward primers for TCR Vbeta segments and 13 reverse primers for TCR Jbeta segments. The CDR3 region of rearranged TCR beta genes was amplified from genomic DNA by a multiplex PCR assay. Amplified TCR beta libraries were sequenced as 87-base-pair reads on the Illumina HiSeq System. Per the original workflow: A later analysis counted approximately 74 million unique TCR beta chains across the 666 repertoires, and around 9.9 million of these chains were shared by at least two donors. To remove PCR and sequencing errors, raw reads were error-corrected and collapsed into unique sequences using a nearest-neighbor algorithm that merged closely related sequences. CDR3 sequences were aligned to IMGT reference sequences to assign V, D and J gene segments. For a sequence to be retained, a match of at least six nucleotides was required to both a V gene segment and a J gene segment. Rearrangements were classified as productive when the CDR3 lacked stop codons and remained in frame with V and J, and all other rearrangements were classified as non-productive. Following IMGT convention, CDR3 was defined as the stretch from the second conserved V-encoded cysteine to the conserved J-encoded phenylalanine. In an earlier analysis of roughly 580 of the donors, sequences lacking an unambiguous match to a single V gene segment were excluded. In an earlier analysis of roughly 600 of the donors, a V segment was called functional when productive rearrangements were above 56.7%, and segregating when the standard deviation between donors exceeded 5%. To diagnose cytomegalovirus status from the catalog of TCR beta chain sequences, a statistical classification framework was built. In a later analysis, TCR nucleotide sequences were compared against IMGT/GENE-DB human TR gene sequences so that V and J genes could be assigned. The TCRdist pipeline was used in a later analysis to assign CDR3 sequences and most-parsimonious VDJ recombination scenarios. In a later analysis, every TCR beta chain was defined by the combination of its CDR3 amino acid sequence and its V-gene family, and reads without a unique V-gene family were dropped. To address suspected cross-contamination and a sequencing artifact, a later analysis removed 550 to 750 highly shared, low-generation-probability nucleotide sequences. For each public chain, a later analysis derived a clonal expansion index from normalized ranks of inferred template counts within each repertoire. In a later analysis, generation probabilities were computed with a VDJ recombination model fitted to out-of-frame rearrangements, and the resulting probabilities were checked against IGoR. In a later analysis, TCR-TCR, TCR-HLA and TCR-CMV co-occurrence was scored with hypergeometric tests, and a repertoire-size bias correction was applied to TCR pairs. To estimate false discovery rates, a later analysis permuted the HLA or CMV assignments 20 times. In a later analysis, co-occurring TCRs were grouped with DBSCAN, and TCRdist sequence similarity was added when clustering was performed within HLA-allele-positive subsets. For co-occurrence clustering, repertoires with fewer than 30,000 or more than 120,000 public chains were excluded, along with several repertoires with anomalous nucleotide sharing. Entries here come from immuneACCESS through TCRdb and include only in-frame sequences with V and J called. Some clones fail to appear in such tables; in the studies checked, an unresolved V gene covers under half of the shortfall, and the cause of the remainder is unknown. V, J and clone size are those of that table, while D and trimming were read from the DNA. The sample yields over 70,000 clones; around 78% were counted once. Around 2.7% of the sample goes to the ten largest clones.

As encoded in the germline V gene, CDR1 is ENHRY while CDR2 is SYGVKD. The CDR3 goes from the cysteine to the phenylalanine over 15 residues. The DNA shown is the 45-base CDR3, in frame from base 1. V is pared back by 4 bases and J by 2 bases, with 13 bases lying between the germline termini. The sequenced sample consisted of PBMCs. Recombination joined TRBV10-3 with TRBJ2-3, with an unclear D gene assignment. This clonotype originated in a male donor in good health and CMV-seropositive. The DNA reads as follows: TGTGCCATCAGTGGCAGAGGATTTTCCACAGATACGCAGTATTTT. This translates into CAISGRGFSTDTQYF.